The clone carrying this TCR beta chain showed up just a few times. Its antigen is still unknown. Libraries were made from TCR beta cDNA, and they carried unique molecular identifiers. One entry per CDR3 protein, called by TCRdb with MiXCR from the PCR reads. Here the sample spans about 540,000 distinct CDR3 sequences, around 31% being singletons. The sample originates from a study of post-analysis software for immune sequencing data. Study-level background: Included courses were relapsing-remitting and secondary progressive multiple sclerosis; progressive-relapsing multiple sclerosis was also included.

Points from the study as a whole: Pronounced co-clustering by F measure was evident among identically batched samples.

The source of this sequence is a girl under 18 with multiple sclerosis. The source material was blood.

The CDR3 sequence is CASRDSFYGYTF. The CDR3 DNA reads as TGTGCCAGCAGAGACAGTTTCTATGGCTACACCTTC. This chain uses TRBV6-1 with TRBJ1-2; possibly TRBD1 for D (5 bases). Looked up from germline, CDR1 is MNHNS and CDR2 is SASEGT. V lost 6 bases to trimming and J lost 4 bases, with 9 bases between them. The CDR3 contains 12 residues.